What follows are 16 T cell receptor beta chains derived from one specimen sequenced in a study of regulatory T cells in long-lasting Graves disease. For TCR beta, libraries came from iRepertoire HTBI primers and Arm-PCR of CDR3 regions. TCRdb analysed the multiplex PCR reads with MiXCR anew, one entry per CDR3 protein. In the table there are more than 350,000 distinct CDR3 sequences, more than 13% of which are singletons. Time point reported: newly diagnosed GD, antithyroid drugs for less than 3 months. RNA from PBMCs was the source of the TCR library. These data were also filed under a second study, of T cells in Graves' hyperthyroidism and ophthalmopathy.

The material was peripheral blood mononuclear cells (PBMCs), obtained at new diagnosis, from a patient treated with antithyroid drugs. The receptors originated from a woman under 40 with Graves disease.

V is TRBV6-5 and J is TRBJ2-3; TRBD2 agrees at 7 bases. The CDR3 has 16 amino acids. Germline V gene data show CDR1 as MNHEY and CDR2 as SVGAGI. V lost 2 bases, J lost 5 bases, and 10 bases stayed unmatched. Written as DNA, the CDR3 is TGTGCCAGCAGTTACGTGGGAGGGCCGGTAGTAGATACGCAGTATTTT. Its protein is CASSYVGGPVVDTQYF.

With respect to this clonotype: It differs at one base from a far larger clone, so likely a read error. The V and J genes are TRBV3-1 and TRBJ2-3; TRBD1 agrees at 11 bases. The DNA end lines up better with TRBJ1-1; the J call may be wrong. The germline gives CDR1 LGHDT, CDR2 YNNKEL (reference sequence). This CDR3 is built from 13 residues. The CDR3 is CAGSQGTGGEAFF. The CDR3 DNA is TGTGCCGGCAGCCAAGGGACAGGGGGTGAAGCTTTCTTT.

This clonotype has a count of ten or more. The rearrangement uses TRBV12-3 or TRBV12-4 and TRBJ2-5, with 8 bases fitting TRBD2. V dropped 6 bases and J dropped 3; count of bases not matched to a gene: 6. This CDR3 region has 14 residues. CDR3 sequence: CASSLLLAEETQYF. The CDR3, as DNA: TGTGCCAGCAGCCTACTACTAGCGGAAGAGACCCAGTACTTC.

V and J are TRBV5-6 and TRBJ2-1; 13 bases fit TRBD2. Germline-derived CDR1 and CDR2 are SGHDT and YYEEEE. CDR3 size: 14 residues. The J segment lost 8 bases and the V segment lost 4 bases, leaving 3 bases of the junction unmatched. The CDR3 loop reads CASSRLAGGHEQFF. DNA for the CDR3: TGTGCCAGCAGCCGACTAGCGGGAGGCCATGAGCAGTTCTTC.

This chain joins TRBV29-1 and TRBJ2-7; D is undetermined. Germline assignment: CDR1 SQVTM and CDR2 ANQGSEA. The V end was cut by 4 bases, the J end by 3 bases, with 16 bases between. The CDR3 totals 14 residues. CDR3 sequence (DNA): TGCAGCGTTGGAGGAACAGCACGAAACTACGAGCAGTACTTC. This encodes CSVGGTARNYEQYF.

With respect to this clonotype: A read error may be the cause here, since a much bigger clone is one base away. No conserved phenylalanine or tryptophan is present at the end of the CDR3, so a read error is the likely explanation. The V and J genes are TRBV3-1 and TRBJ2-1; D might be TRBD1 (6 bases). The CDR3 is 15 residues long. The V gene's germline CDR1 is LGHDT and CDR2 YNNKEL (reference sequence). V lost 2 bases, J lost 8 bases, and 16 bases lay in between. DNA of the CDR3: TGTGCCAGCAGCCAAAAAGGACTTGGGGGCTATGAGCAGTTCTCC. Translated, it gives CASSQKGLGGYEQFS.

This clonotype has just a few counts. V is TRBV9 and J is TRBJ1-5; D might be TRBD1 (5 bases). Trimming took off 4 bases at V and 9 bases at J, with 14 bases between the two ends. This CDR3 comprises 13 residues. Germline V lookup: CDR1 SGDLS, CDR2 YYNGEE. In DNA, the CDR3 is TGTGCCAGCAGCCCCGACGGGGGGGGGCCCCAGCATTTT. Encoded protein: CASSPDGGGPQHF.

This clonotype was counted many times. The chain links TRBV11-3 to TRBJ1-3; tentative D call: TRBD1 (5 bases). Trimming stripped 2 bases from V and 0 bases from J, with 11 bases between. CDR3 size: 16 residues. Germline CDR1 and CDR2: SGHNT and YENEEA. As DNA, the CDR3 is TGTGCCAGCAGCTTATTGACAGCGAACTCTGGAAACACCATATATTTT. Its translation: CASSLLTANSGNTIYF.

This clonotype was observed many times. The chain links TRBV30 to TRBJ2-3; D uncertain. Germline CDR1 GTSNPN, CDR2 SVGIG (reference sequence). CDR3 length: 13 amino acids. V was pared by 0 bases and J by 4 bases, with 8 bases between. CDR3 region: CAWSVTLADTQYF. The CDR3 DNA sequence: TGTGCCTGGAGTGTAACTCTGGCAGATACGCAGTATTTT.

The chain recombines TRBV5-1 with TRBJ2-3; 13 bases fit TRBD2. The CDR3 is made up of 20 amino acids. Trimming cost V 4 bases and J 2 bases; bases outside gene matches: 16. Looked up from germline, CDR1 is SGHRS and CDR2 is YFSETQ. CDR3 in amino acids: CASSPTGTSGIRLVTDTQYF. The CDR3, as DNA: TGCGCCAGCAGCCCAACCGGGACTAGCGGGATCCGATTGGTCACAGATACGCAGTATTTT.

This clonotype was recorded many times. This chain connects TRBV18 to TRBJ1-1; weak D call: TRBD1 (6 bases). Germline CDR1 and CDR2: KGHSH and LQKENI. This CDR3 spans 14 amino acids. Trimming cost V 3 bases and J 4 bases, with 12 bases left between them. CDR3 protein: CASSPNGQSTEAFF. The CDR3, as DNA: TGTGCCAGCTCACCCAATGGACAGTCCACTGAAGCTTTCTTT.

This clonotype was picked up many times. The gene calls are TRBV6-1 and TRBJ2-7; 14 bases are a match to TRBD2. Germline V gene data show CDR1 as MNHNS and CDR2 as SASEGT. The trim removed 7 bases at V and 3 bases at J, leaving 11 bases unmatched. The CDR3 is 17 amino acids. The CDR3 region has the DNA TGTGCCAGCAAGGAAGGGACTAGCGGGAGCTTCTTCTACGAGCAGTACTTC. It is translated as CASKEGTSGSFFYEQYF.

Points on this clonotype: Likely a read error: the CDR3 ends without its conserved phenylalanine or tryptophan. The chain carries TRBV29-1 and TRBJ2-2; no firm D call. Germline assignment: CDR1 SQVTM and CDR2 ANQGSEA. This CDR3 region has 14 residues. With 3 bases removed from V and 3 bases from J, the gap between germline ends came to 11 bases. DNA for the CDR3: TGCAGCGTTGAGTTGACCTATCACACCGGGGAGCTGTTTTTA. Translated: CSVELTYHTGELFL.

The sample holds many counts of this clonotype. This rearrangement joins TRBV20-1 to TRBJ1-1, with D unclear. Trimming removed 3 bases from V and 0 bases from J, with 2 bases in between. Germline CDR1 and CDR2: DFQATT and SNEGSKA (reference sequence). The CDR3 covers 11 residues. CDR3 protein: CSASLNTEAFF. In DNA, the CDR3 is TGCAGTGCTAGCCTGAACACTGAAGCTTTCTTT.

This clonotype was seen at least ten times. This rearrangement joins TRBV6-5 to TRBJ2-1; TRBD1 is a possible D gene (5 bases). The CDR3 contains 17 residues. V dropped 4 bases and J dropped 0 bases, with 16 bases sitting between them. Germline CDR1 MNHEY, CDR2 SVGAGI. The CDR3 sequence: CASSLYFDSGSYNEQFF. The DNA of the CDR3 is TGTGCCAGCAGTTTATATTTCGACAGTGGCTCCTACAATGAGCAGTTCTTC.

Note on this clonotype: A read error may explain this, as a much larger clone is one base away. Given the absence of the conserved phenylalanine or tryptophan at the CDR3 end, a read error is likely. J is TRBJ2-7 and V is TRBV20-1, with D possibly matching TRBD2 (6 bases). V was pared by 2 bases and J by 7 bases, with 18 bases between. The CDR3 contains 14 residues. Germline V gene sequence: CDR1 DFQATT, CDR2 SNEGSKA (reference sequence). CDR3 region: CSARPGDSSLEQYS. Here the CDR3 DNA reads TGCAGTGCTAGACCCGGGGACTCCAGTTTGGAGCAGTACTCC.